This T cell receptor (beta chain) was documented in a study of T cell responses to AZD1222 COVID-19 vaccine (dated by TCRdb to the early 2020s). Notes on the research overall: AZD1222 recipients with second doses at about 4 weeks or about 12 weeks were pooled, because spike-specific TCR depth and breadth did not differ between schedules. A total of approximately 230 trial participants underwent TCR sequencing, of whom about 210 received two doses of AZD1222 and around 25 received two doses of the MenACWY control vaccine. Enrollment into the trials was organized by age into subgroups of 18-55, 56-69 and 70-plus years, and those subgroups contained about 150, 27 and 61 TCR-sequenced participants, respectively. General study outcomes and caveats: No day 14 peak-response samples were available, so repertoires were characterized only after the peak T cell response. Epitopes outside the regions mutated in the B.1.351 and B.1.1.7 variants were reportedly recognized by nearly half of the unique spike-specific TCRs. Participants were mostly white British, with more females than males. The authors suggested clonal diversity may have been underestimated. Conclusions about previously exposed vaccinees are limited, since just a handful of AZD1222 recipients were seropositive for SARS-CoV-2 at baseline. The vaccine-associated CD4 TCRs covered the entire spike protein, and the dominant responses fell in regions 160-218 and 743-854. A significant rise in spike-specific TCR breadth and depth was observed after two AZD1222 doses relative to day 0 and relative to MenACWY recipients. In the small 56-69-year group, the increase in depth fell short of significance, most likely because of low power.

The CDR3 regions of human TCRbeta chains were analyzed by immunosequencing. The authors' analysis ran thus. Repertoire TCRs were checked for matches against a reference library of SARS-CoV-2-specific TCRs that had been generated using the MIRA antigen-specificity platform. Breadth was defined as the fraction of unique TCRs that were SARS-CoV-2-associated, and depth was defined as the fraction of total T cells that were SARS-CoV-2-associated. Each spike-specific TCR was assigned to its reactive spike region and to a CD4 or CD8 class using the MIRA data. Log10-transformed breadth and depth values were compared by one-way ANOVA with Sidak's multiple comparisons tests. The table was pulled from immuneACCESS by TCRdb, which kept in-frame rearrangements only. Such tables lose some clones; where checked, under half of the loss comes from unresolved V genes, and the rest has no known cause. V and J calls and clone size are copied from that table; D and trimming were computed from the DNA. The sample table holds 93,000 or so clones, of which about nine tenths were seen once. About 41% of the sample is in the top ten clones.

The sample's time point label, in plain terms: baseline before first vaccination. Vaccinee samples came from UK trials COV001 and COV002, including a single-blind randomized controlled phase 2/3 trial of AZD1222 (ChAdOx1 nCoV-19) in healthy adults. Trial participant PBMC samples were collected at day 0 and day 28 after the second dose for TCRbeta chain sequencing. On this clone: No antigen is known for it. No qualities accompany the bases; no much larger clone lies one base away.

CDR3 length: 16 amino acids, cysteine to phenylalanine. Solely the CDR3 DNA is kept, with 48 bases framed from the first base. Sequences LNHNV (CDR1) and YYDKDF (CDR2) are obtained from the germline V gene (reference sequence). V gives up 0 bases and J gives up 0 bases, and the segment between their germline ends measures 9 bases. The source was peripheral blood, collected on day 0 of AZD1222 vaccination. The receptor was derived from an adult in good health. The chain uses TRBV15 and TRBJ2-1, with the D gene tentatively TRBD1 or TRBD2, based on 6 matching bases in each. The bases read TGTGCCACCAGCAGAGATCGGGGGCGCTCCTACAATGAGCAGTTCTTC. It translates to CATSRDRGRSYNEQFF.